This T cell receptor (beta chain) was identified in a study of cytomegalovirus exposure and HLA in healthy donors. Primers for the PCR totalled 60 Vbeta and 13 Jbeta. Only in-frame clones appear in the TCRdb table, and some are missing; sequencing was by immunoSEQ multiplex PCR. Counted here are about 200,000 clones, more than 60% occurring once; the ten biggest clones make up approximately 0.22%. Comments on this clone: As yet, its antigen is unknown.

All the people who gave samples were healthy bone marrow donors. After removal of 4 bases from V and 9 bases from J, the junction contained 8 bases not matched to a gene. The germline CDR1 and CDR2 sequences are LNHDA and SQIVND (reference sequence). The CDR3 extends over 16 amino acids. Findings and limits, study-wide: Reports showed the classifier diagnosing cytomegalovirus status with high specificity and sensitivity. In the analysis, some V segments, TRBV6-2 and TRBV6-3 included, were excluded as indistinguishable. The records held CMV serostatus as the only immune exposure information.

Material for sequencing was PBMCs. The TCR sequence derives from a girl aged 2 to 10 in good health and CMV-seronegative. V is TRBV19 and J is TRBJ2-2; 13 nucleotides align to TRBD2. CDR3: CASSTGLAGPARELFF. DNA for the CDR3: TGTGCCAGTAGTACGGGACTAGCGGGACCTGCCCGGGAGCTGTTTTTT.